The 13 T cell receptor beta chains in this list originate from one sample, sequenced in a study of a mutant IDH1 vaccine in newly diagnosed glioma (dated by TCRdb to the early 2020s). According to the study, the label for this sample's time point signals: week 47, end of study. Each vaccine dose, consisting of 300 ug of a 20-mer mutant IDH1 peptide in Montanide, was administered subcutaneously with topical imiquimod. Libraries were prepared through the immunoSEQ multiplex PCR assay. The table was pulled from immuneACCESS by TCRdb, which kept in-frame rearrangements only. Such tables lose some clones; where checked, under half of the loss comes from unresolved V genes, and the rest has no known cause. The sample table holds about 60,000 clones, of which 75% to 90% were seen once. The biggest ten clones account for around 3.5% of the sample. Antigens for these TCRs are unknown. The sample consisted of PBMCs, taken from a glioma patient whose treatment included an IDH1 peptide vaccine. The receptors here all came from a woman between 50 and 59 years old with glioma.

The chain combines TRBV30 with TRBJ1-3, with D possibly TRBD1 on 6 matching bases. V lost 2 bases, J lost 3 bases, and 11 bases lay in between. CDR1 is GTSNPN, CDR2 SVGIG, per germline (reference sequence). This CDR3 contains 14 residues. In DNA, the CDR3 is TGTGCCTGGAGTAGGGGGGCTAGTGGAAACACCATATATTTT. This encodes CAWSRGASGNTIYF.

The genes are TRBV5-4 and TRBJ1-4; 7 nucleotides agree with TRBD1. CDR1 and CDR2 from the germline V gene are SGHNT and YYREEE (reference sequence). The CDR3 runs to 13 residues. V lost 4 bases and J lost 8; bases outside the gene matches: 5. The CDR3 sequence is CASSVGTDEKLFF. DNA of the CDR3: TGTGCCAGCAGCGTAGGGACAGACGAAAAACTGTTTTTT.

The rearrangement links TRBV5-4 to TRBJ1-4, with 8 bases identical to TRBD1. This CDR3 has 16 amino acids. Per germline, CDR1 SGHNT and CDR2 YYREEE (reference sequence). Germline trimming cut 0 bases from V and 2 bases from J; bases unmatched to any gene: 3. In DNA, the CDR3 is TGTGCCAGCAGCTTGGTCCAGGGGGCCACTAATGAAAAACTGTTTTTT. Encoded protein: CASSLVQGATNEKLFF.

This clone was counted only a few times. The chain joins TRBV15 to TRBJ1-5, with D perhaps TRBD1 (5 bases). CDR1 and CDR2 from the germline V gene are LNHNV and YYDKDF (reference sequence). The ends were cut back, 5 bases at V and 2 bases at J, with 10 bases in the middle. This CDR3 region has 14 residues. CDR3 coding DNA: TGTGCCACCAGCGGCGGGGGGGGCAATCAGCCCCAGCATTTT. As protein: CATSGGGGNQPQHF.

This chain joins TRBV4-1 and TRBJ1-3; D possibly corresponds to TRBD1 (5 bases). Trimming removed 1 base from V and 4 bases from J, with 20 bases in between. The germline V gene encodes CDR1 MGHRA and CDR2 YSYEKL. This CDR3 region has 18 residues. The DNA of the CDR3 is TGCGCCAGCAGCCAAGGGTCTGACAGCTCCCGGACGGGAAACACCATATATTTT. Residues: CASSQGSDSSRTGNTIYF.

V and J are TRBV30 and TRBJ2-5; D assignment may be TRBD1 or TRBD2 (5 bases each). The CDR3 has 13 amino acids. Germline CDR1 reads GTSNPN; CDR2 reads SVGIG (reference sequence). Trimming left V 0 bases short and J 13 bases short, with 18 bases between. The CDR3 region is CAWSVSSGTDLYF. The CDR3 nucleotides read TGTGCCTGGAGTGTAAGCTCCGGGACGGATTTGTACTTC.

The V call is TRBV9, the J call TRBJ2-2; D unclear. The V end lost 3 bases, the J end lost 7 bases, and 10 bases lay between the germline ends. Germline-derived CDR1 and CDR2 are SGDLS and YYNGEE. This CDR3 region has 13 residues. This chain's CDR3 is CASSARVGGELFF. The CDR3 DNA sequence: TGTGCCAGCAGCGCCCGGGTAGGCGGGGAGCTGTTTTTT.

This rearrangement joins TRBV7-2 to TRBJ2-5, with 9 bases fitting TRBD1. J gave up 5 bases and V 5 bases, and 9 bases lay outside the gene matches. The CDR3 sequence is 15 residues long. CDR1 SGHTA and CDR2 FQGNSA come from the germline V gene. CDR3 sequence reads: CASSLTTGGIETQYF. As DNA, the CDR3 is TGTGCCAGCAGCCTCACTACAGGGGGCATCGAGACCCAGTACTTC.

This rearrangement joins TRBV5-5 to TRBJ2-1; 9 nucleotides align to TRBD2. Germline lookup yields CDR1 SGHKS and CDR2 YYEKEE (reference sequence). Trimming cost V 2 bases and J 0 bases; bases outside gene matches: 9. This CDR3 has 18 amino acids. The CDR3 is CASSFLPSGVLSYNEQFF. The CDR3 nucleotides read TGTGCCAGCAGCTTCCTACCTAGCGGGGTTCTCTCCTACAATGAGCAGTTCTTC.

The V and J genes are TRBV2 and TRBJ1-1, with D perhaps matching TRBD1 (6 bases). The germline V gene encodes CDR1 SNHLY and CDR2 FYNNEI. The CDR3 has 15 residues. Trimming shortened V by 3 bases and J by 6 bases, and 17 bases separated the two germline ends. This CDR3 reads CASSDFPEQGAEAFF. The DNA for the CDR3 is TGTGCCAGCAGTGATTTCCCCGAACAGGGTGCTGAAGCTTTCTTT.

This sequence joins TRBV28 and TRBJ1-1, with a weak D call TRBD1 (5 bases). CDR3 length: 13 residues. The V gene lost 2 bases and the J gene lost 11 bases, with 15 bases spanning the gap. Looked up from germline, CDR1 is MDHEN and CDR2 is SYDVKM. CDR3 loop: CASSLTAAAGAFF. The CDR3 nucleotides read TGTGCCAGCAGTTTAACGGCAGCGGCAGGGGCTTTCTTT.

The chain joins TRBV9 to TRBJ2-2, with 10 bases lining up with TRBD2. The CDR3 extends over 16 amino acids. CDR1 and CDR2 from the germline V gene are SGDLS and YYNGEE. The ends lost 1 base at V and 3 bases at J; junction bases unmatched: 3. The CDR3 DNA sequence: TGTGCCAGCAGCGTACTAGCGGGGGTACACACCGGGGAGCTGTTTTTT. As protein: CASSVLAGVHTGELFF.

This clone was seen a handful of times. This rearrangement joins TRBV5-4 to TRBJ1-2, with 8 bases lining up with TRBD1. Trimming removed 0 bases from V and 5 bases from J; junction bases left unmatched: 6. The germline V gene has CDR1 SGHNT and CDR2 YYREEE (reference sequence). The CDR3 extends over 15 amino acids. In nucleotides, the CDR3 is TGTGCCAGCAGCTTGGTCGCAGGGGGCTTGTATGGCTACACCTTC. Residues: CASSLVAGGLYGYTF.